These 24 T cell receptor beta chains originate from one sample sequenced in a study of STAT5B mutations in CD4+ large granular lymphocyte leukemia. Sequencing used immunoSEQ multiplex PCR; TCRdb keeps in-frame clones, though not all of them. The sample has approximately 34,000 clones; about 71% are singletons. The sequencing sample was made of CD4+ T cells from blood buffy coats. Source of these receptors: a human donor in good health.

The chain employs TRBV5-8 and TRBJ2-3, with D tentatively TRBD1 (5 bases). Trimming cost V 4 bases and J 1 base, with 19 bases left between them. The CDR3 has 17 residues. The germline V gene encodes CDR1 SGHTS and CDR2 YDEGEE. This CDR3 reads CASSQALTPTGTDTQYF. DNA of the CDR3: TGTGCCAGCAGCCAGGCTTTGACCCCGACAGGCACAGATACGCAGTATTTT. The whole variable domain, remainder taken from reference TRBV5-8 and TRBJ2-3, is EAGVTQSPTHLIKTRGQQATLRCSPISGHTSVYWYQQALGLGLQFLLWYDEGEERNRGNFPPRFSGRQFPNYSSELNVNALELEDSALYLCASSQALTPTGTDTQYFGPGTRLTVL.

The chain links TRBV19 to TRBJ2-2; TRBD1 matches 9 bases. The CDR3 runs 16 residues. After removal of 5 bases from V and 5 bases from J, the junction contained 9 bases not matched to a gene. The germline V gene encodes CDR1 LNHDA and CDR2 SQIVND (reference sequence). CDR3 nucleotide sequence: TGTGCCAGTAGTCGGCGGGGACAGGGATGGACCGGGGAGCTGTTTTTT. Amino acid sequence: CASSRRGQGWTGELFF.

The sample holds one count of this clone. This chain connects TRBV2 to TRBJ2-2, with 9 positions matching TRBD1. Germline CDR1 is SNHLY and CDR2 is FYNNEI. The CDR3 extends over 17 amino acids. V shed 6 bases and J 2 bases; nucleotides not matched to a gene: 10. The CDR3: CASRGTGTGTNTGELFF. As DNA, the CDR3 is TGTGCCAGCAGAGGGACCGGGACAGGGACAAACACCGGGGAGCTGTTTTTT.

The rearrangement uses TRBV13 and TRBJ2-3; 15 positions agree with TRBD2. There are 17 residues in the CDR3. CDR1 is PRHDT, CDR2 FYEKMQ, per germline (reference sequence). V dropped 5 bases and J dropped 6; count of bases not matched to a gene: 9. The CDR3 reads CASSQGLAGGHGDTQYF. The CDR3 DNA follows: TGTGCCAGCAGCCAAGGACTAGCGGGGGGGCACGGTGATACGCAGTATTTT.

This chain's CDR3 is CASSYSGTGVNGYTF. In DNA, the CDR3 is TGTGCCAGCAGTTACTCCGGGACAGGGGTGAATGGCTACACCTTC. The J gene is TRBJ1-2, the V gene TRBV6-5; TRBD1 matches 10 bases. The CDR3 runs to 15 residues. After removal of 0 bases from V and 6 bases from J, the junction contained 4 bases not matched to a gene. In germline, CDR1 is MNHEY, CDR2 SVGAGI.

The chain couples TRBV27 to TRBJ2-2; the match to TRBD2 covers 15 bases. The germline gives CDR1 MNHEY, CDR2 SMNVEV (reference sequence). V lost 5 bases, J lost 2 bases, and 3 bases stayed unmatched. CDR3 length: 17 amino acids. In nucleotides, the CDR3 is TGTGCCAGCAGTCGGACTAGCGGGGGGGTAAACACCGGGGAGCTGTTTTTT. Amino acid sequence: CASSRTSGGVNTGELFF.

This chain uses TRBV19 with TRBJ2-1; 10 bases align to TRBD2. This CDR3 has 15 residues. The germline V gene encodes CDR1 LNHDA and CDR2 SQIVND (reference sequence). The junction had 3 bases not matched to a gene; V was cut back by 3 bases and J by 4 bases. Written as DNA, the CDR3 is TGTGCCAGTAGTATGTCTAGCGGGGGTTACAATGAGCAGTTCTTC. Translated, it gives CASSMSSGGYNEQFF.

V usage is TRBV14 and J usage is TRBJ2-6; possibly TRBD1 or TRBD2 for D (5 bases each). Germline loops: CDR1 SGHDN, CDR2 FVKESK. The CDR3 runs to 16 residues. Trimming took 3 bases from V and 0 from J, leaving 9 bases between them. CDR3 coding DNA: TGTGCCAGCAGCCAGGGACGGTCCTCTGGGGCCAACGTCCTGACTTTC. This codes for CASSQGRSSGANVLTF.

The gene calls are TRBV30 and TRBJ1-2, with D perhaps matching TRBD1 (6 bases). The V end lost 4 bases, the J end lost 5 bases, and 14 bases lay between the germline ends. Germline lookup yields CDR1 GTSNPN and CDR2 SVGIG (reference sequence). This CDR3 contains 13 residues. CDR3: CAWTGGPDYGYTF. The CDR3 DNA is TGTGCCTGGACCGGGGGGCCGGATTATGGCTACACCTTC.

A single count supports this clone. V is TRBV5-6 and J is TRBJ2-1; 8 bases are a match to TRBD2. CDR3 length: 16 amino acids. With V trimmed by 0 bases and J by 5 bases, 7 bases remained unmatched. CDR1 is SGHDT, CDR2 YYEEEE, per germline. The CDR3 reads CASSLALAEGDNEQFF. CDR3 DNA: TGTGCCAGCAGCTTGGCACTAGCGGAGGGGGACAATGAGCAGTTCTTC.

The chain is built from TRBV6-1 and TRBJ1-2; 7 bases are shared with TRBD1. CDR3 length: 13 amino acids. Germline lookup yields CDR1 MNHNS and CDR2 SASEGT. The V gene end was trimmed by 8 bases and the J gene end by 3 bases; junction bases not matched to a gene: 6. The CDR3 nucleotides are TGTGCCAGCGGGGGACAGAACTACTATGGCTACACCTTC. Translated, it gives CASGGQNYYGYTF.

CDR3 loop: CASSFRGWGTDTQYF. As DNA, the CDR3 is TGTGCCAGCAGTTTCCGGGGGTGGGGCACAGATACGCAGTATTTT. The genes are TRBV28 and TRBJ2-3; a weak D match, TRBD2 (6 bases). Germline values: CDR1 MDHEN, CDR2 SYDVKM. This CDR3 has 15 residues. V shed 3 bases and J shed 1 base, with 11 bases lying between them.

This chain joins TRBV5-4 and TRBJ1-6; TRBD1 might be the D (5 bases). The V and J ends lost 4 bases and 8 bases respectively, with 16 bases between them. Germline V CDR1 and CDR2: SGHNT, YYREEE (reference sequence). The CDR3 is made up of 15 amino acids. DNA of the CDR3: TGTGCCAGCAGCCCCGGTTGGGGCTCGGATTCACCCCTCCACTTT. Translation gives CASSPGWGSDSPLHF.

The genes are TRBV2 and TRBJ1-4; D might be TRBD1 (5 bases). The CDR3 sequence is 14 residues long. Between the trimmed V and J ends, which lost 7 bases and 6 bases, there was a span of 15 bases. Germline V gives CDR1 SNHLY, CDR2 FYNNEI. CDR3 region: CASTASGRHEKLFF. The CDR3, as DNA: TGTGCCAGCACCGCGTCGGGACGACATGAAAAACTGTTTTTT.

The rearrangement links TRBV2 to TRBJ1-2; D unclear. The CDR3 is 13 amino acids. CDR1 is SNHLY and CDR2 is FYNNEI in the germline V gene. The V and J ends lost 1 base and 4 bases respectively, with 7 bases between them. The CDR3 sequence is CASSEGGVYGYTF. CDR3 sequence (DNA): TGTGCCAGCAGTGAAGGAGGAGTCTATGGCTACACCTTC.

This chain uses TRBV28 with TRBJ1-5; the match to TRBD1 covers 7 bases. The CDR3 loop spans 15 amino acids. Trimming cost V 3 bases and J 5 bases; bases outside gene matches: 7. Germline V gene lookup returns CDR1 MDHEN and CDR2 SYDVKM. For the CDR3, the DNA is TGTGCCAGCAGTTTGAACAGGGGCCTAGATCAGCCCCAGCATTTT. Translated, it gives CASSLNRGLDQPQHF.

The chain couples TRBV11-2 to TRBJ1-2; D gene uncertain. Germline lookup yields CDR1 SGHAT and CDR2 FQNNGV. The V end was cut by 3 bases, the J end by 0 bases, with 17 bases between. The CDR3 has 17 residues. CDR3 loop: CASSFGLSEGTNYGYTF. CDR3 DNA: TGTGCCAGCAGCTTTGGCCTAAGCGAGGGCACTAACTATGGCTACACCTTC.

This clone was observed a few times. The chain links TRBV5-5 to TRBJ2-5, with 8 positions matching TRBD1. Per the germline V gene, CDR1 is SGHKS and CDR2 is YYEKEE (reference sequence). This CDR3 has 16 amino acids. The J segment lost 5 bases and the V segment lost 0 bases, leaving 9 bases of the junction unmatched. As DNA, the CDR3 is TGTGCCAGCAGCTTGGACGTGACAGGGGTACGGGAGACCCAGTACTTC. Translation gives CASSLDVTGVRETQYF.

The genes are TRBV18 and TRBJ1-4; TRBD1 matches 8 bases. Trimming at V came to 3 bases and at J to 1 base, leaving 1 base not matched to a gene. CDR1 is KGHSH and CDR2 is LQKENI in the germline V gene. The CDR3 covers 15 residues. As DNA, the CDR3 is TGTGCCAGCTCACCCGGACAGGGAACTAATGAAAAACTGTTTTTT. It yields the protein CASSPGQGTNEKLFF.

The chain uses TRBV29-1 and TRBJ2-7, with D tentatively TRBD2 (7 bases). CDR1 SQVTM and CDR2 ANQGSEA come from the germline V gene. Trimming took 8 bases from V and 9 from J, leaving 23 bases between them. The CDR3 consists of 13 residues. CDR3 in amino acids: CSMGREGGGLQYF. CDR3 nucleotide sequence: TGCAGCATGGGTCGGGAAGGGGGGGGGTTGCAGTACTTC.

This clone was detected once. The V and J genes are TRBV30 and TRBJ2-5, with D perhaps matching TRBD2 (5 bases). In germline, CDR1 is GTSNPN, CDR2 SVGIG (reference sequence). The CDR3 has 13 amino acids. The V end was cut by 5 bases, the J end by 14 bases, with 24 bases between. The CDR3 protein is CAWDAALGREIYF. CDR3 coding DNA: TGTGCCTGGGACGCTGCCCTAGGACGGGAAATTTACTTC. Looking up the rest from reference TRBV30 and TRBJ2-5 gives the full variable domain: SQTIHQWPATLVQPVGSPLSLECTVEGTSNPNLYWYRQAAGRGLQLLFYSVGIGQISSEVPQNLSASRPQDRQFILSSKKLLLSDSGFYLCAWDAALGREIYFGPGTRLLVL.

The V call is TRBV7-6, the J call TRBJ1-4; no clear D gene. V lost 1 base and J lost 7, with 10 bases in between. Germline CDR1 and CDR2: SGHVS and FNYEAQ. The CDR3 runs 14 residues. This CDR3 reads CASSLGTRGEKLFF. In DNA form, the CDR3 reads TGTGCCAGCAGCTTAGGTACCCGGGGTGAAAAACTGTTTTTT. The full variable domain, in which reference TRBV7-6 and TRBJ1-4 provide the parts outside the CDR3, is GAGVSQSPRYKVTKRGQDVALRCDPISGHVSLYWYRQALGQGPEFLTYFNYEAQQDKSGLPNDRFSAERPEGSISTLTIQRTEQRDSAMYRCASSLGTRGEKLFFGSGTQLSVL.

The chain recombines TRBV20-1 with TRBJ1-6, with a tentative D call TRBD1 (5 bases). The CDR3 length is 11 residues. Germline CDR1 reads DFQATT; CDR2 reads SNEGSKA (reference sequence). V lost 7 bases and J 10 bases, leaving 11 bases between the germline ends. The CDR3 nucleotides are TGCAGTGGGGGGGTAAGATCACCCCTCCACTTT. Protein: CSGGVRSPLHF.

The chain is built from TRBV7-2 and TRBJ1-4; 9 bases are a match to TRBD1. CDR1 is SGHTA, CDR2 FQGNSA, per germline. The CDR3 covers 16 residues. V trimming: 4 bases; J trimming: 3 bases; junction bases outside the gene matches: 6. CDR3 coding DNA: TGTGCCAGCAGCTACACAGGGGGCAGGGCTAATGAAAAACTGTTTTTT. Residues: CASSYTGGRANEKLFF. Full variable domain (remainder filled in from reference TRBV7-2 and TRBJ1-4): GAGVSQSPSNKVTEKGKDVELRCDPISGHTALYWYRQSLGQGLEFLIYFQGNSAPDKSGLPSDRFSAERTGGSVSTLTIQRTQQEDSAVYLCASSYTGGRANEKLFFGSGTQLSVL.